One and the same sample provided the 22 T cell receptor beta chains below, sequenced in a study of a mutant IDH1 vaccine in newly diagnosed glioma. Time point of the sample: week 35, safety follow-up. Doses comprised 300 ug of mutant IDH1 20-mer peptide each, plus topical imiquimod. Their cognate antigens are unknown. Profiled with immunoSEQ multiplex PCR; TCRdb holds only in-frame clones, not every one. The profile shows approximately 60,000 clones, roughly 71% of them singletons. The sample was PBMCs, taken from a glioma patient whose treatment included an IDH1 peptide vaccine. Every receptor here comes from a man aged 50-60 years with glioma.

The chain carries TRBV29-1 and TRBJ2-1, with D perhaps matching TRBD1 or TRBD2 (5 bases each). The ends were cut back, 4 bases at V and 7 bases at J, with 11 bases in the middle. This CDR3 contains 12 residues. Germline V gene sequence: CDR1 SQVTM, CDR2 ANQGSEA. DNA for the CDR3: TGCAGCGTTGTGTGGGGGACGAATGAGCAGTTCTTC. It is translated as CSVVWGTNEQFF.

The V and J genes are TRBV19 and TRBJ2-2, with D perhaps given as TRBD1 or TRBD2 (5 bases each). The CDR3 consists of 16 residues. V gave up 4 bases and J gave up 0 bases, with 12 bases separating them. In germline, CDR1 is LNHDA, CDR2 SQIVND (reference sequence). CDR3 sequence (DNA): TGTGCCAGTAGTAGTCCCCCGGGACCGAACACCGGGGAGCTGTTTTTT. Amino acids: CASSSPPGPNTGELFF.

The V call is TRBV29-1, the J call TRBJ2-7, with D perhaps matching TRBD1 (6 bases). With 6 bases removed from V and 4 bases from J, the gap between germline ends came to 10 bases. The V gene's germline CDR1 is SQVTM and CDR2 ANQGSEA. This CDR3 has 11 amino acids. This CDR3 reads CSVRTEYEQYF. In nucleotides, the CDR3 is TGCAGCGTAAGGACAGAATACGAGCAGTACTTC.

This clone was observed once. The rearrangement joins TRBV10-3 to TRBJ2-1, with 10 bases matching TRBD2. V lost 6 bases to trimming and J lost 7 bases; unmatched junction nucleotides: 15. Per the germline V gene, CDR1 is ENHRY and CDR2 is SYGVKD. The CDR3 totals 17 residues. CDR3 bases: TGTGCCATCAGAATCCTTACAGCGGGGGGGCCGGGTAATGAGCAGTTCTTC. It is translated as CAIRILTAGGPGNEQFF.

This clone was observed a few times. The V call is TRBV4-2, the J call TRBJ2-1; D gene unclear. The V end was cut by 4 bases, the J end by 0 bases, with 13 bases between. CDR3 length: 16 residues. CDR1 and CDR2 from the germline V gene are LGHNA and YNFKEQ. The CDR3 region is CASSRRLISSYNEQFF. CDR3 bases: TGTGCCAGCAGCCGCCGACTCATAAGCTCCTACAATGAGCAGTTCTTC.

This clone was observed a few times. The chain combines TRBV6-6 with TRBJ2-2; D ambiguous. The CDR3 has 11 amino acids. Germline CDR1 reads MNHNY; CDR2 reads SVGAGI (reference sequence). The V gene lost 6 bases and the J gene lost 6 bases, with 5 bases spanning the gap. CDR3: CASSRSGELFF. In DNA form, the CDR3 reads TGTGCCAGCAGCCGTTCCGGGGAGCTGTTTTTT.

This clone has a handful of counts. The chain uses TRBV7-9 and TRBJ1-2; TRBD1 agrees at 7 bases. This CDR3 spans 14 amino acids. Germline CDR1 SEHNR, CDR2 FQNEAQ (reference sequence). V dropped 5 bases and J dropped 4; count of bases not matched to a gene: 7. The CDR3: CASSPYRGGYGYTF. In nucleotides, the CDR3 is TGTGCCAGCAGCCCGTACAGGGGAGGCTATGGCTACACCTTC.

CDR3 protein: CASSSRTGAYEQYF. The CDR3 DNA reads as TGCGCCAGCAGCTCCCGGACAGGGGCCTACGAGCAGTACTTC. The chain has TRBV5-1 and TRBJ2-7; 9 nucleotides align to TRBD1. The CDR3 length is 14 residues. V was clipped by 3 bases and J by 2 bases; unmatched bases: 3. CDR1 and CDR2 (germline): SGHRS, YFSETQ.

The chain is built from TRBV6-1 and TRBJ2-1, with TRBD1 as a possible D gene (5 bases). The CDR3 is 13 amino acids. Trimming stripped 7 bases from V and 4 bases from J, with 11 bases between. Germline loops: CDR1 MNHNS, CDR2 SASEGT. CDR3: CASIRASYNEQFF. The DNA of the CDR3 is TGTGCCAGCATCAGGGCCTCATACAATGAGCAGTTCTTC.

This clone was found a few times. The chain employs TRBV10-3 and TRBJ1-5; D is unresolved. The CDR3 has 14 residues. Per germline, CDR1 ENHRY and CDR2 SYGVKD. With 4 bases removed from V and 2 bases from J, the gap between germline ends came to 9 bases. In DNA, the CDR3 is TGTGCCATCAGTGCAATTTCGGGCAATCAGCCCCAGCATTTT. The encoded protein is CAISAISGNQPQHF.

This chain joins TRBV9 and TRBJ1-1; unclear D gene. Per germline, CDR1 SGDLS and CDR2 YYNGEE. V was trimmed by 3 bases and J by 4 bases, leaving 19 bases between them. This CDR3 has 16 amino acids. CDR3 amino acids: CASSGGPGPPATEAFF. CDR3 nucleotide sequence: TGTGCCAGCAGCGGAGGACCGGGCCCCCCGGCCACTGAAGCTTTCTTT.

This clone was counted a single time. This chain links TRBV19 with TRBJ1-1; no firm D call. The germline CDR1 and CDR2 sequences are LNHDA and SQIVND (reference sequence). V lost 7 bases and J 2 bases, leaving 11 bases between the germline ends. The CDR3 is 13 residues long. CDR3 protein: CASTIGVNTEAFF. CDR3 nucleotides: TGTGCCAGTACCATAGGCGTAAACACTGAAGCTTTCTTT.

The CDR3 loop reads CASSLAPRTSSGNTIYF. The DNA for the CDR3 is TGTGCCAGCAGCTTAGCTCCCAGAACGAGCTCTGGAAACACCATATATTTT. The V call is TRBV7-9, the J call TRBJ1-3; D unresolved. V lost 0 bases and J lost 0, with 12 bases in between. This CDR3 region has 17 residues. Per germline, CDR1 SEHNR and CDR2 FQNEAQ (reference sequence). Drawing the rest from reference TRBV7-9 and TRBJ1-3, the complete variable domain is DTGVSQNPRHKITKRGQNVTFRCDPISEHNRLYWYRQTLGQGPEFLTYFQNEAQLEKSRLLSDRFSAERPKGSFSTLEIQRTEQGDSAMYLCASSLAPRTSSGNTIYFGEGSWLTVV.

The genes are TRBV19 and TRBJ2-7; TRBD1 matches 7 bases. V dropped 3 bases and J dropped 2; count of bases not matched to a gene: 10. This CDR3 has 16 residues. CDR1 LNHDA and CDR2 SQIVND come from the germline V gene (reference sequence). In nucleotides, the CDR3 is TGTGCCAGTAGTATGCCCTCCGGGACAGCCGCCTACGAGCAGTACTTC. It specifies CASSMPSGTAAYEQYF.

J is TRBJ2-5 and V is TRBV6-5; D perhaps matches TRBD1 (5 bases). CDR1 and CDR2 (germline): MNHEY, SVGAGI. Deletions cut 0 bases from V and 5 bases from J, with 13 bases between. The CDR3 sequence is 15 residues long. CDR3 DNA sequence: TGTGCCAGCAGTTACTCGATCGACAGTTTCGAGACCCAGTACTTC. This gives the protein CASSYSIDSFETQYF.

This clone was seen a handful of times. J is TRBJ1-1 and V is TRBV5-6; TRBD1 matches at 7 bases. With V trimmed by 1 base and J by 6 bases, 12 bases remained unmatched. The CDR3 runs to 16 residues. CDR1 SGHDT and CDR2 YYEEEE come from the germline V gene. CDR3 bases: TGTGCCAGCAGCTTGAGGATGACAGGGCTATTCGCTGAAGCTTTCTTT. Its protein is CASSLRMTGLFAEAFF.

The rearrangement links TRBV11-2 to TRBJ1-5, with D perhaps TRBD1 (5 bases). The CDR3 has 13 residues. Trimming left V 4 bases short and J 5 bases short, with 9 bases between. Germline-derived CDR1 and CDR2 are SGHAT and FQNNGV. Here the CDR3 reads CASSSQQDQPQHF. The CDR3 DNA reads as TGTGCCAGCAGCTCCCAACAGGATCAGCCCCAGCATTTT.

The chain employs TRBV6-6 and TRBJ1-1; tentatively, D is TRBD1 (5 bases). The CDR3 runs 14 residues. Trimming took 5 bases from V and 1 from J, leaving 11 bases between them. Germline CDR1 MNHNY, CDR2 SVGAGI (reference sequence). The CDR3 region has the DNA TGTGCCAGCAGTCTGATGGACAAGAACACTGAAGCTTTCTTT. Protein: CASSLMDKNTEAFF.

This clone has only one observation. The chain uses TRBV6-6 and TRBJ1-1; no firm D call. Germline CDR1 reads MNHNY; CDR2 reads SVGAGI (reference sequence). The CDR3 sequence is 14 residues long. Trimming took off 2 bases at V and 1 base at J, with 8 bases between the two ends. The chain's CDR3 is CASSYGEPNTEAFF. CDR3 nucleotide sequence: TGTGCCAGCAGTTACGGGGAGCCGAACACTGAAGCTTTCTTT.

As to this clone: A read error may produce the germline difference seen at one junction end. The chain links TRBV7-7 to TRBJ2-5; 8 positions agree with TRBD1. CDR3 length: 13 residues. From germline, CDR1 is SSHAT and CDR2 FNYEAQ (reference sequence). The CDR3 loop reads CASSPGGGETQYF. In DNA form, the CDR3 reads TGTGCTAGCAGCCCAGGGGGCGGGGAGACCCAGTACTTC.

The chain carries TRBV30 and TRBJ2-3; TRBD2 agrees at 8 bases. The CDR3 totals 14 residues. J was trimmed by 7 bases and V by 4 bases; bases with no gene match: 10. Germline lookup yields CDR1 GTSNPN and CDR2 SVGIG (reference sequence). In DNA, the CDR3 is TGTGCCTGGATCCCAAACGGGGGGGCTTATACGCAGTATTTT. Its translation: CAWIPNGGAYTQYF.

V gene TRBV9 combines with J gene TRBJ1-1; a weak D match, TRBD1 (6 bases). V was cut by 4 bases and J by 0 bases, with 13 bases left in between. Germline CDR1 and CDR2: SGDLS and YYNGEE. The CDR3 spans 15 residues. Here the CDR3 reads CASSKRGEVNTEAFF. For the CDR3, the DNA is TGTGCCAGCAGCAAAAGGGGGGAGGTGAACACTGAAGCTTTCTTT. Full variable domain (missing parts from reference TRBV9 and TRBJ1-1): DSGVTQTPKHLITATGQRVTLRCSPRSGDLSVYWYQQSLDQGLQFLIQYYNGEERAKGNILERFSAQQFPDLHSELNLSSLELGDSALYFCASSKRGEVNTEAFFGQGTRLTVV.